Below are 16 T cell receptor beta chains sequenced from a single sample in a study of regulatory dendritic cells for organ transplantation. Using immunoSEQ multiplex PCR, the repertoire was profiled, and TCRdb retains in-frame clones only, with some absent. The sample consists of approximately 19,000 clones, roughly 69% of them appearing once. The sequencing input was memory CD4+ T cells from blood. Specified subset: CD45RO+ memory T cells. The receptors were sampled from a human donor in good health.

The chain has TRBV18 and TRBJ1-2; 7 bases match TRBD1. This CDR3 is 15 amino acids long. Per germline, CDR1 KGHSH and CDR2 LQKENI. J gave up 6 bases and V 2 bases, and 9 bases lay outside the gene matches. CDR3 region: CASSPSRQGIDGYTF. In nucleotides, the CDR3 is TGTGCCAGCTCACCATCCCGACAGGGTATCGATGGCTACACCTTC.

This rearrangement joins TRBV9 to TRBJ1-3, with 7 bases lining up with TRBD1. V trimming: 4 bases; J trimming: 0 bases; junction bases outside the gene matches: 1. CDR1 and CDR2 (germline): SGDLS, YYNGEE. The CDR3 totals 14 residues. CDR3 in DNA: TGTGCCAGCAGCAACAGGGGCTCTGGAAACACCATATATTTT. Its translation is CASSNRGSGNTIYF.

The V call is TRBV19, the J call TRBJ1-2; 8 bases align to TRBD1. This CDR3 is 14 amino acids long. The germline CDR1 and CDR2 sequences are LNHDA and SQIVND (reference sequence). V lost 2 bases to trimming and J lost 4 bases; unmatched junction nucleotides: 3. Here the CDR3 reads CASSIPDRAYGYTF. The CDR3 DNA follows: TGTGCCAGTAGTATACCGGACAGGGCCTATGGCTACACCTTC.

The V call is TRBV5-1, the J call TRBJ2-2, with D tentatively TRBD2 (6 bases). V shed 3 bases and J shed 9 bases, with 18 bases lying between them. This CDR3 region has 15 residues. The V gene's germline CDR1 is SGHRS and CDR2 YFSETQ. CDR3 coding DNA: TGCGCCAGCAGCTGGAGAGGGTCGGGGGACCGGGAGCTGTTTTTT. This gives the protein CASSWRGSGDRELFF.

Regarding this clone: One end of the junction varies from germline; a read error may be responsible. CDR3 nucleotide sequence: TGTGCTAGCAGCTTTGGGAGGGAAGAGACCCAGTACTTC. The encoded protein is CASSFGREETQYF. The rearrangement uses TRBV7-7 and TRBJ2-5; 7 bases align to TRBD2. The germline V gene encodes CDR1 SSHAT and CDR2 FNYEAQ (reference sequence). This CDR3 is 13 amino acids long.

The chain uses TRBV10-2 and TRBJ2-5, with TRBD2 as a possible D gene (6 bases). The CDR3 has 14 residues. Trimming left V 4 bases short and J 3 bases short, with 12 bases between. The germline CDR1 and CDR2 sequences are WSHSY and SAAADI. CDR3 loop: CASSAAGSKETQYF. The CDR3 DNA follows: TGCGCCAGCAGTGCGGCGGGGAGTAAAGAGACCCAGTACTTC.

The chain uses TRBV7-3 and TRBJ2-3; TRBD2 might be the D (5 bases). V was trimmed by 2 bases and J by 4 bases, leaving 10 bases between them. The CDR3 extends over 14 amino acids. Germline V gene data show CDR1 as SGHTA and CDR2 as FQGTGA. CDR3 region: CASSLEGTSDTQYF. For the CDR3, the DNA is TGTGCCAGCAGCTTAGAGGGCACGTCAGATACGCAGTATTTT.

The chain has TRBV7-9 and TRBJ1-4, with a tentative D call TRBD1 (6 bases). Trimming cost V 6 bases and J 1 base, with 12 bases left between them. Germline CDR1 SEHNR, CDR2 FQNEAQ (reference sequence). This CDR3 is built from 15 residues. The CDR3 coding sequence is TGTGCCAGCAGACTCCAACAGGGAACTAATGAAAAACTGTTTTTT. Its protein is CASRLQQGTNEKLFF.

The V gene is TRBV7-9, the J gene TRBJ1-2; D remains unclear. CDR3 length equals 15 residues. Germline assignment: CDR1 SEHNR and CDR2 FQNEAQ (reference sequence). Between the trimmed V and J ends, which lost 4 bases and 2 bases, there was a span of 14 bases. The CDR3 reads CASSSPGSGNYGYTF. Written as DNA, the CDR3 is TGTGCCAGCAGCTCCCCGGGAAGTGGGAACTATGGCTACACCTTC.

This clone is a singleton in its sample. The DNA for the CDR3 is TGTGCCAGCAGCACGACACCTCCGGGACAGGGGGCGAATGAGCAGTTCTTC. Translation gives CASSTTPPGQGANEQFF. The chain joins TRBV7-2 to TRBJ2-1; TRBD1 agrees at 12 bases. J lost 7 bases, V lost 5 bases, and 12 bases had no gene match. This CDR3 contains 17 residues. CDR1 SGHTA and CDR2 FQGNSA come from the germline V gene. Looking up the rest from reference TRBV7-2 and TRBJ2-1 gives the full variable domain: GAGVSQSPSNKVTEKGKDVELRCDPISGHTALYWYRQSLGQGLEFLIYFQGNSAPDKSGLPSDRFSAERTGGSVSTLTIQRTQQEDSAVYLCASSTTPPGQGANEQFFGPGTRLTVL.

A few counts support this clone. The chain is built from TRBV10-3 and TRBJ1-1, with no clear D. The germline gives CDR1 ENHRY, CDR2 SYGVKD. This CDR3 contains 13 residues. Trimming took 6 bases from V and 2 from J, leaving 10 bases between them. This CDR3 is CAISPGGNTEAFF. The CDR3 DNA sequence: TGTGCCATCAGCCCGGGAGGCAACACTGAAGCTTTCTTT.

This chain uses TRBV5-1 with TRBJ2-5, with 7 positions matching TRBD1. The CDR3 extends over 14 amino acids. The germline V gene has CDR1 SGHRS and CDR2 YFSETQ. V lost 4 bases and J lost 2; bases outside the gene matches: 5. The DNA of the CDR3 is TGCGCCAGCAGCCCTGGGACAGCACAAGAGACCCAGTACTTC. The encoded protein is CASSPGTAQETQYF.

The chain couples TRBV7-2 to TRBJ2-5; 7 nucleotides agree with TRBD1. In germline, CDR1 is SGHTA, CDR2 FQGNSA. The length of the CDR3 is 15 residues. J was trimmed by 6 bases and V by 5 bases; bases with no gene match: 12. This chain's CDR3 is CASSLTRDSYQTQYF. The CDR3 coding sequence is TGTGCCAGCAGCCTGACTCGGGACAGCTACCAGACCCAGTACTTC.

Only a few counts were recorded for this clone. The CDR3 region has the DNA TGTGCCAGCAGTCCCGGGTCCAACTATGGCTACACCTTC. Translating it yields CASSPGSNYGYTF. The chain links TRBV6-5 to TRBJ1-2; no clear D. This CDR3 spans 13 amino acids. Trimming stripped 5 bases from V and 2 bases from J, with 9 bases between. Germline CDR1 MNHEY, CDR2 SVGAGI.

This clone was observed a single time. V usage is TRBV27 and J usage is TRBJ1-2, with D tentatively TRBD1 (5 bases). This CDR3 region has 15 residues. The V end was cut by 3 bases, the J end by 4 bases, with 15 bases between. Germline CDR1 is MNHEY and CDR2 is SMNVEV (reference sequence). The CDR3 sequence is CASSLYGQGGYGYTF. CDR3 nucleotides: TGTGCCAGCAGTTTGTACGGGCAGGGAGGCTATGGCTACACCTTC.

V and J are TRBV11-3 and TRBJ2-3; TRBD1 agrees at 9 bases. The junction had 7 bases not matched to a gene; V was cut back by 3 bases and J by 6 bases. The CDR3 totals 15 residues. Germline CDR1 reads SGHNT; CDR2 reads YENEEA. The CDR3 DNA sequence: TGTGCCAGCAGCTTGCAAAACAGGGGGCGGGATACGCAGTATTTT. Protein: CASSLQNRGRDTQYF.